The source of this T cell receptor (beta chain) is a study of blood T cell repertoires in COVID-19. Sequenced by immunoSEQ multiplex PCR; TCRdb stores in-frame clones only, minus some. This table holds about 260,000 clones, roughly 86% found once. The CDR3 length is 15 residues. Germline loops: CDR1 SNHLY, CDR2 FYNNEI. Deletions cut 1 base from V and 3 bases from J, with 13 bases between. This receptor was obtained from a woman aged 45-65 years who had recovered from COVID-19. The rearrangement joins TRBV2 to TRBJ2-7; D possibly corresponds to TRBD1 (6 bases). Sequenced: PBMCs or T cells enriched from blood (not recorded which). CDR3 bases: TGTGCCAGCAGTGAAGTTACAGGGAACTTCTACGAGCAGTACTTC. It yields the protein CASSEVTGNFYEQYF.